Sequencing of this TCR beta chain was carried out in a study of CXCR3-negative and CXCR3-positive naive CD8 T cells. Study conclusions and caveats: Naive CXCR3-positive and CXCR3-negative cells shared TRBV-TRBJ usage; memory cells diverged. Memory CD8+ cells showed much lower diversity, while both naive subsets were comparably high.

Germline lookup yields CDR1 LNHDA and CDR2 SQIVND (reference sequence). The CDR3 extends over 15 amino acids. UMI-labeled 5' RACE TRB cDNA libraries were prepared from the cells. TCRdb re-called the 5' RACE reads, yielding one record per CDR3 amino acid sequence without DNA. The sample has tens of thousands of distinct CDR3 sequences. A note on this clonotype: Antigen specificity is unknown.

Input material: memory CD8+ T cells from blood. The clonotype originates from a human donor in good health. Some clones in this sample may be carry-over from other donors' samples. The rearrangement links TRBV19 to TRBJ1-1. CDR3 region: CASSPIGGFGTEAFF.